This TCR beta chain was recorded in a study of shared clonotypes between healthy human individuals (dated by TCRdb to about 2020). With respect to the entire study: A few men and two women, aged 18 to 49 years, made up the cohort. To estimate repertoire size and how much clonotype sharing occurs between individuals, the study deeply sequenced the blood TCR repertoires of roughly 5 healthy adults. Leukapheresis yielded between about 0.94 and 9 billion PBMCs per donor. For each donor, CD4 naive and CD4 memory were each run on three plates, CD8 naive on two plates, and CD8 memory on one plate. To increase sequencing depth and limit assay-specific biases, TCR repertoire library preparation and sequencing were carried out by different laboratories using diverse techniques.

The study at large found these results: Based on pairwise subsampling, the degree of clonotype sharing among donors was expected to be affected by sequencing depth. Sampling was limited to blood, and TCR repertoires in tissue likely differ from TCR repertoires in blood. Because the study included only a small number of donors, the genetic and exposure-history diversity represented was limited. Higher generation probabilities were observed for clonotypes shared by all four sorted-subset donors than for non-shared clonotypes. About 5% of naive CD4, 3.5% of naive CD8, approximately 2% of memory CD4, and around 0.42% of memory CD8 clonotypes were shared across four donors. Rarefaction of sorted-subset datasets indicated incomplete sequencing despite the large sequencing depth. Naive subsets generally had larger estimated clonotype richness than memory subsets.

Remarks on this clone: It lacks a known antigen. Within one base of it there is no much larger clone, and no base qualities were kept.

Using the deep immunoSEQ assay, TCR CDR3 regions were amplified from genomic DNA by multiplex PCR. Extracted genomic DNA from each cell subset was spread evenly across all wells of several immunoSEQ 96-well plates, with each plate serving as a replicate. For sorted subsets, around 200 ng genomic DNA, equal to approximately 30,000 T cell genomes, was loaded into each replicate PCR. The purified libraries were quantified using a Qubit 3.0 fluorometer, sized with a Bioanalyzer 2100, and then quantified again using the KAPA Library Quantification kit. A separate single-read 150-cycle Illumina NextSeq 550 flow cell was used to sequence each immunoSEQ 96-well plate. The original methods were these. Because only junctional sequences without quality scores were contained in the immunoSEQ output, filtering matching that applied to full-length reads could not be performed. To assign V/J genes and CDR3, sequences were annotated against IMGT germline references using PyIR, a Python wrapper for IgBLAST v1.9. Reads were filtered out if the reads had weak V/J assignments (E-value above 1e-6), no CDR3, stop codons, out-of-frame junctions, or ambiguous translated residues. A V3J clonotype was defined by an identical inferred V gene, J gene, and CDR3 amino acid sequence. To compute the percentage overlap between repertoires, the number of shared unique clonotypes was divided by the size of the smaller repertoire. Richness of each repertoire was evaluated using RTK rarefaction, the Chao1 estimator, and Recon v2.1 estimates of unobserved clonotypes. Generation probabilities for all TCRbeta clonotypes obtained by the gDNA method from a handful of donors were computed using OLGA. Held by TCRdb, this immuneACCESS table contains in-frame sequences only and omits some clones. Under half of the omission traces to an unresolved V gene where checked; the cause of the rest is unknown. D and trimming come from the DNA, and the V and J calls and clone size come from that table. In this sample the table shows 2 million to 3 million clones, 80% to 95% of which occur a single time. The ten largest clones take up about 0.34% of the sample.

Healthy HIV-negative adults with no recently reported acute infections or vaccinations were included as donors. Every donor was a Caucasian adult living in Nashville, Tennessee, USA. CD4+ T cells were enriched by magnetic negative selection; naive cells were then positively selected on CD45RA, and the negative fraction formed the memory subset. After blood collection by leukapheresis, PBMCs were isolated using Ficoll-Histopaque density gradient centrifugation and then cryopreserved in the vapor phase of liquid nitrogen. Analytical flow cytometry was used to check the purity and quantity of each magnetically sorted T cell population. Genomic DNA was isolated from every sorted fraction and measured by UV absorbance on a Nanodrop 2000c. The CDR3 covers 14 residues, taking in both the cysteine and the phenylalanine. Here the CDR3 DNA is all that survives: 42 bases in frame from base 1. V loses 6 bases at its end and J loses 4 bases; junction bases beyond the gene matches: 7. As encoded in the germline V gene, CDR1 is SGHRS while CDR2 is YFSETQ.

Source material: naive CD4+ T cells from PBMCs. The label giving this sample's cell subset or site can be read as: CD45RA+ positively selected. The sequence joins TRBV5-1 to TRBJ2-7; 10 middle bases align to TRBD2. This receptor was identified in a man aged 18 to 35 in good health. Some clones in this sample may be carry-over from other donors' samples. The DNA reads as follows: TGCGCCAGCAAAAACCTAGCGGGGGATTACGAGCAGTACTTC. Its protein is CASKNLAGDYEQYF. The CDR3 plus the reference TRBV5-1 and TRBJ2-7 genes for the other parts give the full variable domain: KAGVTQTPRYLIKTRGQQVTLSCSPISGHRSVSWYQQTPGQGLQFLFEYFSETQRNKGNFPGRFSGRQFSNSRSEMNVSTLELGDSALYLCASKNLAGDYEQYFGPGTRLTVT.